Each of the 13 T cell receptor beta chains below was sequenced from the same sample in a study of blood T cell repertoires in COVID-19. Generated by immunoSEQ multiplex PCR, the TCRdb table keeps only in-frame clones and is missing some. The sample lists approximately 100,000 clones, more than 75% occurring once. The sample consisted of peripheral blood. These TCRs come from a human donor in a cohort sampled during active COVID-19.

CDR3 in amino acids: CASSYRGTLGADTQYF. CDR3 DNA sequence: TGTGCCAGCAGTTACCGGGGGACCCTCGGGGCAGATACGCAGTATTTT. The chain joins TRBV6-6 to TRBJ2-3; a weak D match, TRBD2 (6 bases). Germline-derived CDR1 and CDR2 are MNHNY and SVGAGI (reference sequence). Between the trimmed V and J ends, which lost 2 bases and 4 bases, there was a span of 16 bases. This CDR3 region has 16 residues.

The chain combines TRBV5-4 with TRBJ1-1; the match to TRBD1 covers 7 bases. The junction had 3 bases not matched to a gene; V was cut back by 4 bases and J by 0 bases. This CDR3 spans 14 amino acids. The germline CDR1 and CDR2 sequences are SGHNT and YYREEE (reference sequence). CDR3 region: CASSPGQMNTEAFF. The CDR3 coding sequence is TGTGCCAGCAGCCCGGGACAGATGAACACTGAAGCTTTCTTT.

This chain connects TRBV5-1 to TRBJ2-7; TRBD2 aligns across 12 bases. CDR1 is SGHRS and CDR2 is YFSETQ in the germline V gene. With V trimmed by 3 bases and J by 0 bases, 4 bases remained unmatched. There are 16 residues in the CDR3. CDR3 sequence: CASSWQTSGSSYEQYF. The CDR3 bases are TGCGCCAGCAGCTGGCAGACTAGCGGGAGCTCCTACGAGCAGTACTTC.

The chain carries TRBV7-9 and TRBJ2-7; 8 bases map to TRBD2. The germline V gene encodes CDR1 SEHNR and CDR2 FQNEAQ (reference sequence). The CDR3 is 15 residues long. J lost 2 bases, V lost 3 bases, and 6 bases had no gene match. The CDR3 loop is CASSFPSGRTYEQYF. CDR3 nucleotides: TGTGCCAGCAGCTTTCCTAGCGGGCGGACCTACGAGCAGTACTTC.

The V gene is TRBV25-1, the J gene TRBJ1-5, with D unresolved. The germline V and J ends were trimmed by 3 bases and 6 bases, with 12 bases remaining between them. The germline gives CDR1 MGHDK, CDR2 SYGVNS. The CDR3 runs 14 residues. The CDR3 DNA is TGTGCCAGCAGTGAGTTTGAGGGTGGTCAGCCCCAGCATTTT. Protein sequence: CASSEFEGGQPQHF.

The chain links TRBV12-3 or TRBV12-4 to TRBJ1-5; D unclear. This CDR3 has 13 amino acids. The V gene lost 7 bases and the J gene lost 4 bases, with 11 bases spanning the gap. The CDR3 coding sequence is TGTGCCAGCACGAGGGCAGCGAATCAGCCCCAGCATTTT. Translating gives CASTRAANQPQHF.

The V gene is TRBV29-1, the J gene TRBJ2-3; D might be TRBD1 (6 bases). The CDR3 has 14 residues. Trimming left V 2 bases short and J 2 bases short, with 11 bases between. Germline V gene lookup returns CDR1 SQVTM and CDR2 ANQGSEA. CDR3: CSVEKQGSTDTQYF. The DNA for the CDR3 is TGCAGCGTTGAAAAGCAGGGGTCCACAGATACGCAGTATTTT.

This chain links TRBV19 with TRBJ2-6; no reliable D call. Germline-derived CDR1 and CDR2 are LNHDA and SQIVND (reference sequence). The CDR3 runs to 16 residues. Trimming pared 3 bases from V and 0 bases from J, leaving 9 bases between. Here the CDR3 DNA reads TGTGCCAGTAGTATTCAGGATGTCTCTGGGGCCAACGTCCTGACTTTC. It encodes CASSIQDVSGANVLTF.

V gene TRBV5-1 combines with J gene TRBJ2-7; the match to TRBD2 covers 7 bases. Trimming cost V 4 bases and J 4 bases; bases outside gene matches: 14. The CDR3 sequence is 16 residues long. Germline V gives CDR1 SGHRS, CDR2 YFSETQ. CDR3 sequence (DNA): TGCGCCAGCAGCATGACGGTCGGCGGGGGAATATACGAGCAGTACTTC. Residues: CASSMTVGGGIYEQYF.

This chain links TRBV3-1 (or the pseudogene TRBV3-2) with TRBJ2-7; 7 bases map to TRBD2. Germline V gives CDR1 LGHDT, CDR2 YNNKEL (reference sequence). This CDR3 is 14 amino acids long. V lost 0 bases to trimming and J lost 2 bases; unmatched junction nucleotides: 1. CDR3 protein: CASSQEAGTYEQYF. The CDR3 bases are TGTGCCAGCAGCCAAGAAGCGGGGACCTACGAGCAGTACTTC.

This clone was observed once. This chain joins TRBV4-2 and TRBJ1-1, with D possibly being TRBD1 (5 bases). V was cut by 4 bases and J by 1 base, with 10 bases left in between. Looked up from germline, CDR1 is LGHNA and CDR2 is YNFKEQ. The CDR3 is 14 amino acids. This CDR3 is CASSPDRGNTEAFF. As DNA, the CDR3 is TGTGCCAGCAGCCCAGACAGAGGGAACACTGAAGCTTTCTTT.

The rearrangement links TRBV5-6 to TRBJ2-6, with 12 nucleotides matching TRBD1. The CDR3 has 19 residues. Germline loops: CDR1 SGHDT, CDR2 YYEEEE. The trim removed 3 bases at V and 3 bases at J, leaving 10 bases unmatched. CDR3 DNA sequence: TGTGCCAGCAGCTCATTCCGGGACAGGGGGCTTGGTGGGGCCAACGTCCTGACTTTC. Its protein is CASSSFRDRGLGGANVLTF.

The V call is TRBV27, the J call TRBJ2-1, with 12 bases matching TRBD2. The germline V gene encodes CDR1 MNHEY and CDR2 SMNVEV (reference sequence). CDR3 length: 18 amino acids. V shed 3 bases and J 8 bases; nucleotides not matched to a gene: 14. CDR3 loop: CASSFLGTTSGRMDEQFF. The CDR3 DNA reads TGTGCCAGCAGTTTCCTGGGGACGACTAGCGGGAGAATGGATGAGCAGTTCTTC.